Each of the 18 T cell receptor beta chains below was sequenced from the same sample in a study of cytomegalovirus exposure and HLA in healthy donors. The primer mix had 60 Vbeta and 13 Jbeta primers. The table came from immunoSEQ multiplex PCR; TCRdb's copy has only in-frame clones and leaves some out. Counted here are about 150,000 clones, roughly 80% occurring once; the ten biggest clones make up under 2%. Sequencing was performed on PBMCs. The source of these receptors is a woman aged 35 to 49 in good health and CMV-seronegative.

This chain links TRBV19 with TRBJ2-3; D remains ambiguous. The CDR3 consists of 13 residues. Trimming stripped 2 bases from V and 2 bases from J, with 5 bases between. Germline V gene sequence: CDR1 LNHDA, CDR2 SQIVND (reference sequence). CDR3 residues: CASSISDTDTQYF. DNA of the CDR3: TGTGCCAGTAGTATAAGCGACACAGATACGCAGTATTTT. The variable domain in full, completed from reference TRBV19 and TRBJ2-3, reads DGGITQSPKYLFRKEGQNVTLSCEQNLNHDAMYWYRQDPGQGLRLIYYSQIVNDFQKGDIAEGYSVSREKKESFPLTVTSAQKNPTAFYLCASSISDTDTQYFGPGTRLTVL.

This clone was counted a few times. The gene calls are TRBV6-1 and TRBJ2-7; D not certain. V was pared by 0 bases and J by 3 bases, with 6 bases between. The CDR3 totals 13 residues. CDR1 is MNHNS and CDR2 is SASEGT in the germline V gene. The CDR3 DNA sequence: TGTGCCAGCAGTGAAGCGGCATTCTACGAGCAGTACTTC. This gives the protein CASSEAAFYEQYF.

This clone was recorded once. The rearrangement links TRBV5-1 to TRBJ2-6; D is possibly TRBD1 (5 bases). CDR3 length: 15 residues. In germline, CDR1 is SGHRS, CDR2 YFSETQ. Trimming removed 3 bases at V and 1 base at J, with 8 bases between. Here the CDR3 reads CASSSDISGANVLTF. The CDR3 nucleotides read TGCGCCAGCAGCTCGGACATATCTGGGGCCAACGTCCTGACTTTC.

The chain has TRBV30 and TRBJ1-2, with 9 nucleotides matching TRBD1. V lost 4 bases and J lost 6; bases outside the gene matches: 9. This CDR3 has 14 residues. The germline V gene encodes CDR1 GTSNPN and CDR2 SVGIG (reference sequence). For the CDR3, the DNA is TGTGCCTGGATTGTCACAGGGGGCGGGAATGGCTACACCTTC. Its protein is CAWIVTGGGNGYTF.

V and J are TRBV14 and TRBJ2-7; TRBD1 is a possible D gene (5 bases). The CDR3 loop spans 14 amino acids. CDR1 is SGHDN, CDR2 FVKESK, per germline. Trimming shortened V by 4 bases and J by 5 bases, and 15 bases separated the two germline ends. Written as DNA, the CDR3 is TGTGCCAGCAGCCCAAAGGGGCTGATTGACGAGCAGTACTTC. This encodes CASSPKGLIDEQYF. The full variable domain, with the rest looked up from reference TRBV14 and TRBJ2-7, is EAGVTQFPSHSVIEKGQTVTLRCDPISGHDNLYWYRRVMGKEIKFLLHFVKESKQDESGMPNNRFLAERTGGTYSTLKVQPAELEDSGVYFCASSPKGLIDEQYFGPGTRLTVT.

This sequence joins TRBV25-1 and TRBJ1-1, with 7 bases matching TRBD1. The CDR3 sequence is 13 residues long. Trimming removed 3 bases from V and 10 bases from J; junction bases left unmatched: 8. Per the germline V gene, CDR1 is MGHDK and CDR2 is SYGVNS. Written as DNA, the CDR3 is TGTGCCAGCAGTGATCACAGGGGCGGGGCAGCTTTCTTT. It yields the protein CASSDHRGGAAFF.

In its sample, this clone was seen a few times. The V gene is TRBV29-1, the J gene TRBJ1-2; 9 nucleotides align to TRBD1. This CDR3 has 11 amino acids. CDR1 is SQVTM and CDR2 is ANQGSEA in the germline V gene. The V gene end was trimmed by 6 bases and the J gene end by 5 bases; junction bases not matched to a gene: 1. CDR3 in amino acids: CSVTGGYGYTF. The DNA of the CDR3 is TGCAGCGTGACAGGGGGGTATGGCTACACCTTC.

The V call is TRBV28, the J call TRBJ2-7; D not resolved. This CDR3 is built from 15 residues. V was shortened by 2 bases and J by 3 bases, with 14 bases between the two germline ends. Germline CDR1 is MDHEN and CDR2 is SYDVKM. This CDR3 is CASSLPGSSLYEQYF. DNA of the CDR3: TGTGCCAGCAGTTTACCCGGTAGTTCCCTCTACGAGCAGTACTTC.

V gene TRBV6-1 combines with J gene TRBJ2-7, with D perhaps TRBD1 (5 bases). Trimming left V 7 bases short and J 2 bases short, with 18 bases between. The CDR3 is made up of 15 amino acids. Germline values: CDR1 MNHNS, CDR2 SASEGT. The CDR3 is CASTKRQSTPYEQYF. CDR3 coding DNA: TGTGCCAGCACCAAACGACAGTCGACCCCCTACGAGCAGTACTTC.

For the CDR3, the DNA is TGTGCCATCAGTGAGTCACAGGGGTGGTCGTCCGATGAGCAGTTCTTC. This encodes CAISESQGWSSDEQFF. The chain combines TRBV10-3 with TRBJ2-1; TRBD1 agrees at 7 bases. Germline V gene lookup returns CDR1 ENHRY and CDR2 SYGVKD. V lost 0 bases to trimming and J lost 8 bases; unmatched junction nucleotides: 10. The CDR3 loop spans 16 amino acids.

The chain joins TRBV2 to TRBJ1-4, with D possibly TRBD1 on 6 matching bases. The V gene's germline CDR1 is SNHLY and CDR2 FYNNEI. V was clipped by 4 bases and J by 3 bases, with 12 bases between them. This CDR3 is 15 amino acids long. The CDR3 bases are TGTGCCAGCAGTGTACTAACAGGGTCTAATGAAAAACTGTTTTTT. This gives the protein CASSVLTGSNEKLFF.

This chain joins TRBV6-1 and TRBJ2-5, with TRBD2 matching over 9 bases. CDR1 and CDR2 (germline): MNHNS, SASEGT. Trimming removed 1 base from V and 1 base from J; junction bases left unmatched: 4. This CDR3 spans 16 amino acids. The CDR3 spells CASSEERGAVQETQYF. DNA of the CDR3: TGTGCCAGCAGTGAAGAGCGGGGGGCCGTCCAAGAGACCCAGTACTTC.

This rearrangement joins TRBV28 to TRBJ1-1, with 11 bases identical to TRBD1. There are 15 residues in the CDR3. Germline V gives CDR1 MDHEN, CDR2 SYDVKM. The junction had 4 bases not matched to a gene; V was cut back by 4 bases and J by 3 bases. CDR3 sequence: CASSYPGQGDTEAFF. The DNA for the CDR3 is TGTGCCAGCAGTTACCCGGGACAGGGGGACACTGAAGCTTTCTTT.

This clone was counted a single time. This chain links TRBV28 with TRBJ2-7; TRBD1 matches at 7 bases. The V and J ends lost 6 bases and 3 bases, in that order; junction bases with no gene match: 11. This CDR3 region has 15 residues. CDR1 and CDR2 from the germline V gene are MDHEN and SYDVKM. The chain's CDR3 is CASRPPGTASYEQYF. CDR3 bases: TGTGCCAGCAGGCCCCCCGGGACAGCCAGCTACGAGCAGTACTTC.

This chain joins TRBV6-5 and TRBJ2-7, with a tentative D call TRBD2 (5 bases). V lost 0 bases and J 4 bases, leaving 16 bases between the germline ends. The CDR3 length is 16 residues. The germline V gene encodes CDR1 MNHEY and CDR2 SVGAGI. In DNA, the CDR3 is TGTGCCAGCAGTTACTCGGACCCACCGGGAAGATACGAGCAGTACTTC. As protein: CASSYSDPPGRYEQYF.

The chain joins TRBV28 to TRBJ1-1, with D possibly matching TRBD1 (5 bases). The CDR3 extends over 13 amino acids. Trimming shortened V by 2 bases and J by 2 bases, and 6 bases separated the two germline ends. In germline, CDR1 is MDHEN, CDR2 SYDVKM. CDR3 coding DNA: TGTGCCAGCAGTTTACAGGGCAACACTGAAGCTTTCTTT. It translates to CASSLQGNTEAFF.

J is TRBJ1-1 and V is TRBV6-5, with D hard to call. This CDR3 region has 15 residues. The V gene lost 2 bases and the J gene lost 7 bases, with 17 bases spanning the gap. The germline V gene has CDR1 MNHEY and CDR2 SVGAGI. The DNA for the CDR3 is TGTGCCAGCAGTTACGACTATCTGCTTACGGGTGAAGCTTTCTTT. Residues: CASSYDYLLTGEAFF.

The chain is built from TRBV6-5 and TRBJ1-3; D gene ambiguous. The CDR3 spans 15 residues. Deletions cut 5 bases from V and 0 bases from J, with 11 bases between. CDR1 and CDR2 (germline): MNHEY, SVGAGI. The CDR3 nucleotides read TGTGCCAGCAGTACAGTAAGGTCCTCTGGAAACACCATATATTTT. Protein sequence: CASSTVRSSGNTIYF.